This T cell receptor (beta chain) was retrieved from a study of T-cell memory formation after mild COVID-19. Findings and caveats of the study: Several responding clones turned up in pre-infection memory, indicating that cross-reactive memory may have taken part. A second wave of clones peaked on day 37, and their SARS-CoV-2 specificity went unconfirmed.

Comment on this clonotype: What it binds is unknown.

CDR1 is SGHNT, CDR2 YYREEE, per germline (reference sequence). The CDR3 has 15 amino acids. J gave up 6 bases and V 6 bases, and 12 bases lay outside the gene matches. TCRdb reanalysed the 5' RACE reads using MiXCR and keeps one entry per CDR3 protein. Here the sample spans roughly 600,000 distinct CDR3 sequences, more than 15% being singletons. The TCR was taken from an adult woman who had mild COVID-19 (a few samples of this study predate the infection). Cell type and time point are not known. Specimen: PBMCs or a T cell subset sorted from them (not recorded which). The chain links TRBV5-4 to TRBJ2-3; 8 nucleotides align to TRBD2. CDR3 nucleotides: TGTGCCAGCAAGCCCCGGCCAGCGGGGGCCGATACGCAGTATTTT. Translating gives CASKPRPAGADTQYF. The complete variable domain, with remaining parts taken from reference TRBV5-4 and TRBJ2-3, reads ETGVTQSPTHLIKTRGQQVTLRCSSQSGHNTVSWYQQALGQGPQFIFQYYREEENGRGNFPPRFSGLQFPNYSSELNVNALELDDSALYLCASKPRPAGADTQYFGPGTRLTVL.